A selection of T cell receptor beta chains follows, all from one sample in a study of T cells expressing NK-cell markers. TCRdb reprocessed the 5' RACE reads and reports one entry per CDR3 protein, with no DNA. The sample's table shows roughly 390,000 distinct CDR3 sequences. Sequencing was performed on blood T cells: a sorted CD56 or NKG2C T cell subset, CD4+ or CD8+ T cells, or bulk PBMC T cells (not recorded which). These receptors originate from a man aged 18-69 years in good health. CDR3s include the opening cysteine and the closing phenylalanine or tryptophan.

v_call	j_call	cdr3_aa
TRBV18	TRBJ2-3	CASSPIGGPVTDTQYF
TRBV13	TRBJ2-2	CASSLWPGELFF
TRBV18	TRBJ2-6	CASSLAGQSLSGANVLTF
TRBV6-2/TRBV6-3	TRBJ2-2	CASSFGLAGTGELFF
TRBV24-1	TRBJ2-5	CATSVIIGQKETQYF
TRBV6-5	TRBJ2-7	CASSTSAGQYF
TRBV20-1	TRBJ2-3	CSAREGGLAGGGDTQYF
TRBV5-1	TRBJ2-6	CASSLTAGSGANVLTF
TRBV6-1	TRBJ1-1	CASSRGQGYTTEAFF
TRBV3-1	TRBJ1-2	CASSHPTDRRGYTF
TRBV7-8	TRBJ1-5	CASSLGPLRAQHF
TRBV2	TRBJ2-2	CASSDGRTRPGELFF
TRBV6-1	TRBJ2-7	CASSGQFYEQYF